One T cell receptor (beta chain) is described in this entry. This entry comes from a study of patients and donors after allogeneic stem cell transplantation. The trim removed 7 bases at V and 1 base at J, leaving 5 bases unmatched. CDR1 is SQVTM, CDR2 ANQGSEA, per germline. The CDR3 contains 13 residues. From the RT-PCR reads, TCRdb called clonotypes with MiXCR, one entry per CDR3 protein. Altogether hundreds of thousands of distinct CDR3 sequences are present, 13% to 15% being singletons, with the ten largest covering 11%. The specimen was blood, either unsorted or a sorted T cell fraction (not recorded which). The J gene is TRBJ1-1, the V gene TRBV29-1; TRBD1 matches at 8 bases. The clonotype comes from a human donor who was either an allogeneic HSCT recipient or a stem cell or donor lymphocyte infusion donor (not recorded which). It is not recorded whose cells these are; they may come from a transplant donor. CDR3 nucleotide sequence: TGCAGCGGTCAGGACAGGGCGAACACTGAAGCTTTCTTT. Its translation is CSGQDRANTEAFF.